The clone carrying this T cell receptor (beta chain) appeared once. What it recognizes is unknown. V lost 4 bases to trimming and J lost 10 bases, with 20 bases between them. Germline assignment: CDR1 SEHNR and CDR2 FQNEAQ (reference sequence). This CDR3 spans 14 amino acids. This specimen belongs to a study of cytomegalovirus exposure and HLA in healthy donors. In the study overall: Of around 400 genotyped donors, 81% grouped in the Caucasian-associated ancestry cluster. Study-level results: The study reported that TCR beta sequences accurately predicted HLA-A and HLA-B alleles in most subjects. Donors belonging to an Asian-associated ancestry cluster reportedly showed fewer N-insertions in productive TCRs than the approximately 680-donor mean, according to what a later analysis found.

PCR used 60 Vbeta primers and 13 Jbeta primers. Some clones are missing from TCRdb's copy, which holds only in-frame ones; the method was immunoSEQ multiplex PCR. Counted here are 100,000 or so clones, more than 65% occurring once; the ten biggest clones make up 1.2%. The sequence derives from a woman aged 18-35 years in good health and CMV-seronegative. Input material: PBMCs. This chain joins TRBV7-9 and TRBJ2-7, with a tentative D call TRBD1 (6 bases). CDR3 bases: TGTGCCAGCAGCTCTACGACTGGGGGCCCCTATCAGTACTTC. Translated: CASSSTTGGPYQYF.